Listed below are T cell receptor beta chains from one sample, sequenced in a study of cytomegalovirus exposure and HLA in healthy donors. Measured with immunoSEQ multiplex PCR; TCRdb has only the in-frame clones, and not every one. The sample lists 130,000 to 150,000 clones, about four fifths occurring once. Sequencing input: PBMCs. The source of these receptors is a woman in her 30s in good health and CMV-seronegative. The CDR3 runs from the conserved cysteine through the conserved F or W. The D gene is left open where the match is weak. Clone size is not always given. Where it is, it says once, few, many or a class for expanded clones.

abundance: .; d_gene: TRBD1; v_gene: TRBV7-3; j_gene: TRBJ2-2; len: 15; CDR3nt: TGTGCCAGCAGCCGGACAGGGGGGATCACCGGGGAGCTGTTTTTT; CDR3aa: CASSRTGGITGELFF
abundance: few; d_gene: .; v_gene: TRBV30; j_gene: TRBJ1-6; len: 16; CDR3nt: TGTGCCTGGAGTGTAGGGTCACCAGGGGCCAATTCACCCCTCCACTTT; CDR3aa: CAWSVGSPGANSPLHF
abundance: once; d_gene: .; v_gene: TRBV28; j_gene: TRBJ1-1; len: 14; CDR3nt: TGTGCCAGCAGTCCTACGCTACAGGGTACTGAAGCTTTCTTT; CDR3aa: CASSPTLQGTEAFF
abundance: few; d_gene: .; v_gene: TRBV21-1; j_gene: TRBJ2-1; len: 14; CDR3nt: TGTGCCAGCAGCAAAGGTTCTAGCCTCAATGAGCAGTTCTTC; CDR3aa: CASSKGSSLNEQFF
abundance: .; d_gene: TRBD2; v_gene: TRBV6-5; j_gene: TRBJ2-7; len: 14; CDR3nt: TGTGCCAGCAGTTATCAGCGGGGCTCCTACGAGCAGTACTTC; CDR3aa: CASSYQRGSYEQYF
abundance: .; d_gene: .; v_gene: TRBV5-1; j_gene: TRBJ2-3; len: 16; CDR3nt: TGCGCCAGCAGCCCCTCTGGGGGGGAACAAGGGGGTACGCAGTATTTT; CDR3aa: CASSPSGGEQGGTQYF
abundance: .; d_gene: .; v_gene: TRBV27; j_gene: TRBJ1-2; len: 19; CDR3nt: TGTGCCAGCAATCCCCGTGGGGGGGTAGCGAAGGGCCCTAACTATGGCTACACCTTC; CDR3aa: CASNPRGGVAKGPNYGYTF
abundance: .; d_gene: .; v_gene: TRBV19; j_gene: TRBJ2-7; len: 14; CDR3nt: TGTGCCAGTAGTATTAGCACAGGGTCGGGTGAGCAGTACTTC; CDR3aa: CASSISTGSGEQYF
abundance: .; d_gene: .; v_gene: TRBV19; j_gene: TRBJ2-5; len: 15; CDR3nt: TGTGCCAGTAGATCACATCGGGGAACCCAAGAGACCCAGTACTTC; CDR3aa: CASRSHRGTQETQYF
abundance: .; d_gene: .; v_gene: TRBV4-2; j_gene: TRBJ2-6; len: 19; CDR3nt: TGTGCCAGCAGCCAAGCAGGATCGAAGTCGGTTCCTGGGGCCAACGTCCTGACTTTC; CDR3aa: CASSQAGSKSVPGANVLTF
abundance: .; d_gene: .; v_gene: TRBV5-1; j_gene: TRBJ2-6; len: 16; CDR3nt: TGCGCCAGCAGCTTGGAGGGGAACTCTGGGGCCAACGTCCTGACTTTC; CDR3aa: CASSLEGNSGANVLTF
abundance: .; d_gene: .; v_gene: TRBV7-2; j_gene: TRBJ2-3; len: 12; CDR3nt: TGTGCCAGCGGGGGGGCCGGCGATACGCAGTATTTT; CDR3aa: CASGGAGDTQYF
abundance: .; d_gene: .; v_gene: TRBV19; j_gene: TRBJ1-6; len: 16; CDR3nt: TGTGCCAGTAGCTCACAGGGCTACTCCTATAATTCACCCCTCCACTTT; CDR3aa: CASSSQGYSYNSPLHF
abundance: .; d_gene: TRBD1; v_gene: TRBV30; j_gene: TRBJ1-2; len: 14; CDR3nt: TGTGCCTGGAGTGTCGACAGGGGAGGGGGTGGCTACACCTTC; CDR3aa: CAWSVDRGGGGYTF
abundance: .; d_gene: TRBD1; v_gene: TRBV18; j_gene: TRBJ2-1; len: 15; CDR3nt: TGTGCCAGCTCACCTCTGGGACAGGGTAGCAATGAGCAGTTCTTC; CDR3aa: CASSPLGQGSNEQFF
abundance: .; d_gene: .; v_gene: TRBV30; j_gene: TRBJ1-4; len: 13; CDR3nt: TGTGCCTGGAAAGGAGGAATTAATGAAAAACTGTTTTTT; CDR3aa: CAWKGGINEKLFF
abundance: .; d_gene: .; v_gene: TRBV19; j_gene: TRBJ2-3; len: 16; CDR3nt: TGTGCCAGTACCCCGACCGTCCCGGGTAGCACAGATACGCAGTATTTT; CDR3aa: CASTPTVPGSTDTQYF
abundance: .; d_gene: TRBD1; v_gene: TRBV29-1; j_gene: TRBJ2-2; len: 14; CDR3nt: TGCAGCGTTGGACAGGGGGCAAGGACCGGGGAGCTGTTTTTT; CDR3aa: CSVGQGARTGELFF
abundance: .; d_gene: .; v_gene: TRBV27; j_gene: TRBJ2-6; len: 20; CDR3nt: TGTGCCAGCAGTTTATCAGGGCGGGGGCTCCCTCCCTCTGGGGCCAACGTCCTGACTTTC; CDR3aa: CASSLSGRGLPPSGANVLTF
abundance: .; d_gene: .; v_gene: TRBV7-9; j_gene: TRBJ2-1; len: 16; CDR3nt: TGTGCCAGCAGCTTAGGTACAGGGTCCACCTACAATGAGCAGTTCTTC; CDR3aa: CASSLGTGSTYNEQFF
abundance: .; d_gene: .; v_gene: TRBV2; j_gene: TRBJ2-7; len: 11; CDR3nt: TGTGCCAGCAGTGGTTTCGACGAGCAGTACTTC; CDR3aa: CASSGFDEQYF
abundance: .; d_gene: .; v_gene: TRBV10-2; j_gene: TRBJ2-3; len: 11; CDR3nt: TGCGCCAGCGAGGCCACAGATACGCAGTATTTT; CDR3aa: CASEATDTQYF
abundance: .; d_gene: .; v_gene: TRBV25-1; j_gene: TRBJ1-2; len: 13; CDR3nt: TGTGCCAGCAGTGTCACAGTGGGCCATGGCTACACCTTC; CDR3aa: CASSVTVGHGYTF
abundance: once; d_gene: .; v_gene: TRBV5-4; j_gene: TRBJ1-2; len: 13; CDR3nt: TGTGCCAGCAGCTTTGAGGGCACCTATGGCTACACCTTC; CDR3aa: CASSFEGTYGYTF
abundance: .; d_gene: .; v_gene: TRBV30; j_gene: TRBJ1-5; len: 15; CDR3nt: TGTGCCTGGAGTCCCGACAAATTTAGCAATCAGCCCCAGCATTTT; CDR3aa: CAWSPDKFSNQPQHF
abundance: .; d_gene: .; v_gene: TRBV2; j_gene: TRBJ1-1; len: 13; CDR3nt: TGTGCCAGCAGTGAACGTGGGGCCACTGAAGCTTTCTTT; CDR3aa: CASSERGATEAFF
abundance: .; d_gene: .; v_gene: TRBV5-1; j_gene: TRBJ2-5; len: 13; CDR3nt: TGCGCCAGCAGCTTCGGGGTCCAAGAGACCCAGTACTTC; CDR3aa: CASSFGVQETQYF